These 27 T cell receptor beta chains share one sample of origin, sequenced in a study of cytomegalovirus exposure and HLA in healthy donors. Sequencing was performed with immunoSEQ multiplex PCR; in TCRdb, only in-frame clones are kept and a portion is missing. The repertoire holds about 220,000 clones, with approximately 88% as singletons. Sequencing input: PBMCs. The source of these receptors is a woman aged 25 to 39 in good health and CMV-seropositive.

The chain uses TRBV30 and TRBJ1-2, with D possibly TRBD1 on 6 matching bases. Germline CDR1 reads GTSNPN; CDR2 reads SVGIG (reference sequence). This CDR3 has 12 amino acids. The V end was cut by 4 bases, the J end by 7 bases, with 13 bases between. The CDR3 coding sequence is TGTGCCTGGAACCTACAGGGAGGTGGCTACACCTTC. This encodes CAWNLQGGGYTF.

The chain combines TRBV6-1 with TRBJ2-7; 7 nucleotides line up with TRBD2. Per germline, CDR1 MNHNS and CDR2 SASEGT. This CDR3 has 14 amino acids. J was trimmed by 3 bases and V by 7 bases; bases with no gene match: 9. The CDR3 spells CASKAASGLYEQYF. CDR3 coding DNA: TGTGCCAGCAAAGCGGCTAGCGGTCTCTACGAGCAGTACTTC.

The rearrangement joins TRBV5-1 to TRBJ2-7; 9 nucleotides align to TRBD1. After removal of 6 bases from V and 2 bases from J, the junction contained 6 bases not matched to a gene. Germline CDR1 and CDR2: SGHRS and YFSETQ. The CDR3 loop spans 14 amino acids. This CDR3 is CASNRQGDTYEQYF. DNA of the CDR3: TGCGCCAGCAACCGACAGGGGGACACCTACGAGCAGTACTTC.

This clone was seen a few times. The rearrangement joins TRBV6-5 to TRBJ1-5; D call uncertain. CDR3 length equals 13 residues. V shed 4 bases and J shed 8 bases, with 12 bases lying between them. CDR1 and CDR2 (germline): MNHEY, SVGAGI. The chain's CDR3 is CASSLSFLKPQHF. CDR3 sequence (DNA): TGTGCCAGCAGTTTGTCCTTCCTGAAGCCCCAGCATTTT.

This clone was observed a few times. The CDR3 sequence: CASSEGASGANVLTF. The CDR3 DNA follows: TGTGCCAGCAGTGAGGGGGCCTCTGGGGCCAACGTCCTGACTTTC. V is TRBV6-1 and J is TRBJ2-6; D might be TRBD1 (6 bases). Germline-derived CDR1 and CDR2 are MNHNS and SASEGT. With 3 bases removed from V and 0 bases from J, the gap between germline ends came to 6 bases. The CDR3 covers 15 residues.

The J gene is TRBJ1-2, the V gene TRBV5-8, with 8 bases identical to TRBD1. The CDR3 has 14 residues. CDR1 is SGHTS and CDR2 is YDEGEE in the germline V gene. V shed 4 bases and J 5 bases; nucleotides not matched to a gene: 7. CDR3 bases: TGTGCCAGCAGCCGAGGGACAGGTGGATATGGCTACACCTTC. Amino acids: CASSRGTGGYGYTF.

The J gene is TRBJ2-1, the V gene TRBV29-1; the D gene could be TRBD1 or TRBD2 (7 bases each). Trimming cost V 1 base and J 7 bases, with 11 bases left between them. The CDR3 extends over 13 amino acids. In germline, CDR1 is SQVTM, CDR2 ANQGSEA. The CDR3 reads CSVEGQGGNEQFF. The CDR3 coding sequence is TGCAGCGTTGAAGGTCAGGGGGGGAATGAGCAGTTCTTC.

This rearrangement joins TRBV19 to TRBJ1-5, with D perhaps matching TRBD1 (5 bases). The CDR3 loop spans 13 amino acids. Looked up from germline, CDR1 is LNHDA and CDR2 is SQIVND (reference sequence). V was trimmed by 8 bases and J by 2 bases, leaving 10 bases between them. CDR3 DNA sequence: TGTGCCAGTGAGCTAGGGGGCAATCAGCCCCAGCATTTT. This encodes CASELGGNQPQHF.

The chain has TRBV15 and TRBJ2-2, with 9 bases aligning to TRBD1. Unmatched junction bases numbered 6, after V lost 9 bases and J lost 4 bases. Germline V gene sequence: CDR1 LNHNV, CDR2 YYDKDF (reference sequence). This CDR3 contains 14 residues. The CDR3 protein is CATRTGVGTGELFF. CDR3 sequence (DNA): TGTGCCACGAGGACAGGGGTCGGCACCGGGGAGCTGTTTTTT. Full variable domain (missing parts from reference TRBV15 and TRBJ2-2): DAMVIQNPRYQVTQFGKPVTLSCSQTLNHNVMYWYQQKSSQAPKLLFHYYDKDFNNEADTPDNFQSRRPNTSFCFLDIRSPGLGDTAMYLCATRTGVGTGELFFGEGSRLTVL.

The chain has TRBV5-1 and TRBJ1-1, with D hard to call. CDR1 is SGHRS, CDR2 YFSETQ, per germline. V was trimmed by 5 bases and J by 1 base, leaving 12 bases between them. This CDR3 is 14 amino acids long. The CDR3: CASSTVMKNTEAFF. CDR3 nucleotide sequence: TGCGCCAGCAGTACTGTCATGAAGAACACTGAAGCTTTCTTT.

This chain joins TRBV14 and TRBJ1-5; TRBD1 is a possible D gene (5 bases). V lost 5 bases and J lost 7, with 12 bases in between. The CDR3 has 13 residues. Germline V gene data show CDR1 as SGHDN and CDR2 as FVKESK. DNA for the CDR3: TGTGCCAGCAGCGGGCAGGGAGGACAGCCCCAGCATTTT. Amino acids: CASSGQGGQPQHF.

V is TRBV5-1 and J is TRBJ2-3, with 7 bases that match TRBD2. Looked up from germline, CDR1 is SGHRS and CDR2 is YFSETQ. This CDR3 spans 16 amino acids. With V trimmed by 4 bases and J by 2 bases, 10 bases remained unmatched. CDR3 in DNA: TGCGCCAGCAGCGGGCCGGGACTATCCACCACAGATACGCAGTATTTT. This gives the protein CASSGPGLSTTDTQYF.

This clone appeared a few times. V and J are TRBV6-5 and TRBJ1-1; tentatively, D is TRBD1 (5 bases). Germline V gene sequence: CDR1 MNHEY, CDR2 SVGAGI. V was cut by 2 bases and J by 1 base, with 8 bases left in between. The CDR3 is 14 amino acids. DNA of the CDR3: TGTGCCAGCAGTTACAACAGGAAGAACACTGAAGCTTTCTTT. This translates into CASSYNRKNTEAFF.

This sequence joins TRBV6-5 and TRBJ1-5, with 8 bases identical to TRBD1. The CDR3 is made up of 13 amino acids. The J segment lost 4 bases and the V segment lost 6 bases, leaving 2 bases of the junction unmatched. Looked up from germline, CDR1 is MNHEY and CDR2 is SVGAGI. CDR3 DNA sequence: TGTGCCAGCAGCTGGACAGGGAATCAGCCCCAGCATTTT. Its protein is CASSWTGNQPQHF.

The chain combines TRBV2 with TRBJ1-5, with D tentatively TRBD1 (5 bases). In germline, CDR1 is SNHLY, CDR2 FYNNEI. V lost 1 base and J lost 9, with 13 bases in between. CDR3 length equals 14 residues. This CDR3 reads CASSEEWGTGPQHF. The CDR3 DNA sequence: TGTGCCAGCAGTGAAGAGTGGGGCACGGGGCCCCAGCATTTT.

The chain has TRBV13 and TRBJ1-2, with unresolved D. CDR1 PRHDT and CDR2 FYEKMQ come from the germline V gene (reference sequence). Between the trimmed V and J ends, which lost 1 base and 2 bases, there was a span of 14 bases. The CDR3 extends over 16 amino acids. The CDR3 reads CASSLARHGRNYGYTF. The DNA for the CDR3 is TGTGCCAGCAGCTTAGCCCGACATGGGAGAAACTATGGCTACACCTTC. Full variable domain (rest looked up from reference TRBV13 and TRBJ1-2): AAGVIQSPRHLIKEKRETATLKCYPIPRHDTVYWYQQGPGQDPQFLISFYEKMQSDKGSIPDRFSAQQFSDYHSELNMSSLELGDSALYFCASSLARHGRNYGYTFGSGTRLTVV.

This clone has more than one count but fewer than ten. This chain connects TRBV15 to TRBJ2-7, with TRBD2 identical over 9 bases. The germline V gene encodes CDR1 LNHNV and CDR2 YYDKDF (reference sequence). V lost 3 bases to trimming and J lost 7 bases; unmatched junction nucleotides: 13. CDR3 length: 16 residues. The CDR3 DNA reads TGTGCCACCAGCAGCTCTTCGGCGGGAGGGCCGGGGGAGCAGTACTTC. Its translation is CATSSSSAGGPGEQYF.

This clone was detected only once. This sequence joins TRBV11-3 and TRBJ1-1, with TRBD1 matching 8 bases. The CDR3 loop spans 15 amino acids. Per the germline V gene, CDR1 is SGHNT and CDR2 is YENEEA. Germline trimming cut 5 bases from V and 1 base from J; bases unmatched to any gene: 6. In DNA, the CDR3 is TGTGCCAGCAGCCCAGGACAGGGAACGAACACTGAAGCTTTCTTT. Amino acid sequence: CASSPGQGTNTEAFF.

V usage is TRBV27 and J usage is TRBJ2-7; TRBD2 aligns across 9 bases. The CDR3 is 19 amino acids. CDR1 and CDR2 (germline): MNHEY, SMNVEV (reference sequence). The trim removed 0 bases at V and 6 bases at J, leaving 18 bases unmatched. The CDR3 loop is CASSLSNRGSGRTPSEQYF. The CDR3 DNA follows: TGTGCCAGCAGTTTATCTAACCGGGGTAGCGGGAGAACGCCCTCCGAGCAGTACTTC.

The CDR3 loop is CAWSVEQGQGEQYF. The CDR3 nucleotides read TGTGCCTGGAGTGTGGAGCAGGGTCAGGGAGAGCAGTACTTC. This chain joins TRBV30 and TRBJ2-7; TRBD1 might be the D (5 bases). V gave up 0 bases and J gave up 7 bases, with 16 bases separating them. CDR3 length: 14 residues. Per the germline V gene, CDR1 is GTSNPN and CDR2 is SVGIG (reference sequence).

The rearrangement uses TRBV5-6 and TRBJ2-7, with 8 bases identical to TRBD2. This CDR3 contains 15 residues. Germline V lookup: CDR1 SGHDT, CDR2 YYEEEE. The junction had 2 bases not matched to a gene; V was cut back by 0 bases and J by 0 bases. In DNA form, the CDR3 reads TGTGCCAGCAGCTTGGGGAGCGGGAGCTCCTACGAGCAGTACTTC. It codes for CASSLGSGSSYEQYF.

The chain recombines TRBV30 with TRBJ1-2; D is unclear. The ends were cut back, 3 bases at V and 0 bases at J, with 8 bases in the middle. This CDR3 spans 13 amino acids. CDR1 GTSNPN and CDR2 SVGIG come from the germline V gene (reference sequence). CDR3 DNA sequence: TGTGCCTGGAGCCGACTAGCTAACTATGGCTACACCTTC. It codes for CAWSRLANYGYTF.

The CDR3 here is CAIQESRITDTQYF. CDR3 in DNA: TGTGCCATCCAGGAAAGCCGGATCACAGATACGCAGTATTTT. The chain links TRBV10-3 to TRBJ2-3, with no clear D. The germline V and J ends were trimmed by 8 bases and 2 bases, with 14 bases remaining between them. The germline CDR1 and CDR2 sequences are ENHRY and SYGVKD. This CDR3 contains 14 residues.

This chain uses TRBV5-1 with TRBJ2-7; D is unclear. Germline lookup yields CDR1 SGHRS and CDR2 YFSETQ. The CDR3 loop spans 11 amino acids. V was pared by 5 bases and J by 5 bases, with 8 bases between. The CDR3 nucleotides read TGCGCCAGCAGACGAGGCGACGAGCAGTACTTC. Protein: CASRRGDEQYF.

This rearrangement joins TRBV6-5 to TRBJ2-7, with 7 bases identical to TRBD1. The germline V gene has CDR1 MNHEY and CDR2 SVGAGI. This CDR3 contains 15 residues. The trim removed 5 bases at V and 3 bases at J, leaving 10 bases unmatched. CDR3 DNA: TGTGCCAGCAGTCGACAGGGTCAAGGGAACTACGAGCAGTACTTC. This encodes CASSRQGQGNYEQYF.

The J gene is TRBJ1-1, the V gene TRBV28, with D unclear. Trimming took off 5 bases at V and 6 bases at J, with 16 bases between the two ends. In germline, CDR1 is MDHEN, CDR2 SYDVKM. The CDR3 runs to 14 residues. The CDR3 reads CASSQDATRAEAFF. The CDR3 DNA reads TGTGCCAGCAGTCAAGACGCGACACGGGCTGAAGCTTTCTTT.

This clone was found once. The V and J genes are TRBV5-1 and TRBJ1-1; 9 bases are a match to TRBD1. The CDR3 loop spans 17 amino acids. CDR1 is SGHRS, CDR2 YFSETQ, per germline. Trimming took 2 bases from V and 6 from J; bases not matched to a gene: 14. The CDR3 nucleotides read TGCGCCAGCAGCTTCCGTGGACCCGGGACAGGGTATCCTGAAGCTTTCTTT. Translation: CASSFRGPGTGYPEAFF. Together with reference TRBV5-1 and TRBJ1-1, the CDR3 gives the full variable domain: KAGVTQTPRYLIKTRGQQVTLSCSPISGHRSVSWYQQTPGQGLQFLFEYFSETQRNKGNFPGRFSGRQFSNSRSEMNVSTLELGDSALYLCASSFRGPGTGYPEAFFGQGTRLTVV.